The entry below gives a single TCR beta chain sequence along with its context. Its target is unknown. This entry belongs to a study of post-analysis software for immune sequencing data. Notes on the study in general: About 5 TRBV segments were significantly more frequent in patients than in controls. TRBV5-6, TRBV5-1 and TRBV20-1 were among these segments. People with multiple sclerosis had a significantly lower normalized Chao1 diversity than controls did.

The germline V gene has CDR1 LGHNA and CDR2 YSLEER. CDR3 size: 21 residues. J was trimmed by 0 bases and V by 4 bases; bases with no gene match: 19. Presence of unique molecular identifiers characterized the TCR beta cDNA libraries. TCRdb called the PCR reads again in MiXCR, with one record for every CDR3 protein. The sample lists fewer than 850,000 distinct CDR3 sequences, 30% occurring once. The specimen sequenced was blood. The TCR originated in a girl under 18 with multiple sclerosis. The V call is TRBV4-3, the J call TRBJ2-1; 9 bases are shared with TRBD2. In DNA, the CDR3 is TGCGCCAGCAGCCGCACAGCGGGGCTAGCGGGATGGTCTGGCTCCTACAATGAGCAGTTCTTC. It is translated as CASSRTAGLAGWSGSYNEQFF.